One sample yielded the 5 T cell receptor beta chains listed below, sequenced in a study of CD8+ T cells in alopecia areata (dated by TCRdb to about 2018). The library relied on the immunoSEQ multiplex PCR assay. RNA was extracted from all samples and reverse transcribed into cDNA as template for TCR sequencing. The table comes from immuneACCESS by way of TCRdb, which keeps in-frame sequences with V and J called. Part of the clones is missing from these tables; in studies checked, under half for an unresolved V gene and the rest for unknown reasons. This sample lists 200,000 to 250,000 clones; 64% were detected once. The ten largest clones represent about 4% of the sample. The time point label here, explained by the study, means: less than five weeks on oral tofacitinib. The treatment or condition label, read with the paper, signifies: oral pan-JAK inhibitor, 5-10 mg twice daily. The sample here was CD4+ T cells sorted from blood, taken at week 4, from a patient treated with tofacitinib. The receptors originated from a human donor with alopecia areata.

This chain uses TRBV4-1 with TRBJ1-5, with D perhaps matching TRBD1 (5 bases). Germline-derived CDR1 and CDR2 are MGHRA and YSYEKL. This CDR3 is 12 amino acids long. Trimming stripped 4 bases from V and 6 bases from J, with 7 bases between. CDR3 protein: CASSLGGQPQHF. The CDR3, as DNA: TGCGCCAGCAGCCTTGGGGGTCAGCCCCAGCATTTT.

A single count supports this clone. V gene TRBV5-1 combines with J gene TRBJ1-1; D not resolved. Trimming cost V 4 bases and J 7 bases, with 14 bases left between them. The CDR3 extends over 13 amino acids. CDR1 and CDR2 (germline): SGHRS, YFSETQ. The CDR3, as DNA: TGCGCCAGCAGCCGTCCCCCAGCAATTGAAGCTTTCTTT. Translation gives CASSRPPAIEAFF.

The chain links TRBV10-3 to TRBJ1-2; D is perhaps TRBD1 (5 bases). CDR3 length: 12 residues. Germline CDR1 ENHRY, CDR2 SYGVKD. V gave up 6 bases and J gave up 7 bases, with 12 bases separating them. The DNA of the CDR3 is TGTGCCATCAGCCAGGGACCGGGTGGCTACACCTTC. It is translated as CAISQGPGGYTF.

The rearrangement joins TRBV6-5 to TRBJ2-1; D uncertain. The CDR3 extends over 16 amino acids. Trimming removed 0 bases at V and 5 bases at J, with 14 bases between. CDR1 and CDR2 from the germline V gene are MNHEY and SVGAGI. The CDR3 DNA reads as TGTGCCAGCAGTTACTCGAACCATATTGGGAACAATGAGCAGTTCTTC. Protein sequence: CASSYSNHIGNNEQFF.

The chain has TRBV18 and TRBJ1-2; D gene unclear. V lost 3 bases to trimming and J lost 2 bases, with 13 bases between them. CDR1 is KGHSH and CDR2 is LQKENI in the germline V gene. The CDR3 consists of 15 residues. CDR3 residues: CASSPQDLGNYGYTF. CDR3 in DNA: TGTGCCAGCTCACCTCAGGACCTCGGAAACTATGGCTACACCTTC.